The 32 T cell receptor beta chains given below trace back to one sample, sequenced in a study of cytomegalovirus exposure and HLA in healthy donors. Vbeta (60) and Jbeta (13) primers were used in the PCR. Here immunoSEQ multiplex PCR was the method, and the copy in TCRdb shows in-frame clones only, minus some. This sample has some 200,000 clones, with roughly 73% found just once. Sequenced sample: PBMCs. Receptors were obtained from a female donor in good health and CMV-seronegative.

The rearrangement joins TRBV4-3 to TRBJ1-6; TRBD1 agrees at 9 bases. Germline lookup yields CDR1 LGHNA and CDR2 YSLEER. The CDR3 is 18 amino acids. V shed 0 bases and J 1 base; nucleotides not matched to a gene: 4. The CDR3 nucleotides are TGCGCCAGCAGCCAAGATTGGACAGGGGCATCCTATAATTCACCCCTCCACTTT. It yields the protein CASSQDWTGASYNSPLHF.

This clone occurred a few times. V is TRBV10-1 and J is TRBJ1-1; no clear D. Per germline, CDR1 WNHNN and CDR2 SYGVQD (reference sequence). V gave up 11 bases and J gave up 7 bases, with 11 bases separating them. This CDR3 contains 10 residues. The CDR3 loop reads CAPDNFEAFF. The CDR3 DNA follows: TGCGCCCCCGACAATTTTGAAGCTTTCTTT.

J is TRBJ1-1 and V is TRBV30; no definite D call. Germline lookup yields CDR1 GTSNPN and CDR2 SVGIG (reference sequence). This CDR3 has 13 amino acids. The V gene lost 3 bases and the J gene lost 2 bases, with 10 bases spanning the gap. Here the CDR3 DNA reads TGTGCCTGGAGGGGTACAGAAAACACTGAAGCTTTCTTT. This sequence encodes CAWRGTENTEAFF.

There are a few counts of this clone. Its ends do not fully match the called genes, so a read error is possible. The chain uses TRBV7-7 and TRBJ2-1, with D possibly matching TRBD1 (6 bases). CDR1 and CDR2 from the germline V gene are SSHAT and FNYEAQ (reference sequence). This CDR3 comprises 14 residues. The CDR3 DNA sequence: TGTGCTAGCAGCTTATTGGGGCAGGGGAATGAGCAGTTCTTC. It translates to CASSLLGQGNEQFF.

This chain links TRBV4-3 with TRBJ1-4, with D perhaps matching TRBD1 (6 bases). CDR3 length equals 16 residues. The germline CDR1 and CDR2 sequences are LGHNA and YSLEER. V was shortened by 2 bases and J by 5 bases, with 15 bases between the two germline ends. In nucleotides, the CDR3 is TGCGCCAGCAGCCAAATTCTGGGGACACCAAATGAAAAACTGTTTTTT. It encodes CASSQILGTPNEKLFF.

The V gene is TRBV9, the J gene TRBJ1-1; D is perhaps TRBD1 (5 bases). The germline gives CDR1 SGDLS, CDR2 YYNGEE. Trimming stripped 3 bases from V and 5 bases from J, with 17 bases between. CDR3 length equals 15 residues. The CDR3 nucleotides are TGTGCCAGCAGCGCGGATCGGGGGGGGAAAACTGAAGCTTTCTTT. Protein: CASSADRGGKTEAFF.

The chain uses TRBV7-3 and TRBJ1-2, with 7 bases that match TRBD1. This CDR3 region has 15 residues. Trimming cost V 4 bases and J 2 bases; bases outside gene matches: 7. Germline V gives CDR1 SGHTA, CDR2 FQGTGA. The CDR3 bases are TGTGCCAGCAGCTCCTACAGGGGCACGAACTATGGCTACACCTTC. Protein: CASSSYRGTNYGYTF.

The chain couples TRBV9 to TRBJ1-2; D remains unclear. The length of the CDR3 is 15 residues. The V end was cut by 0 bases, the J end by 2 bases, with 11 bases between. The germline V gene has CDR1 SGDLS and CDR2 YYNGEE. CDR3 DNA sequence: TGTGCCAGCAGCGTAGCTGAGGCCAACAACTATGGCTACACCTTC. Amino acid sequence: CASSVAEANNYGYTF.

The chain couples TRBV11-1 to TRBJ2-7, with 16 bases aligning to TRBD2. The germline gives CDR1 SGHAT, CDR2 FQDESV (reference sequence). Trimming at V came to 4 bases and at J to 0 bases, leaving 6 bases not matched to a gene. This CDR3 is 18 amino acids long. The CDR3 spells CASSSGTSGGADSYEQYF. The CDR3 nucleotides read TGTGCCAGCAGCTCCGGGACTAGCGGGGGGGCAGACTCCTACGAGCAGTACTTC.

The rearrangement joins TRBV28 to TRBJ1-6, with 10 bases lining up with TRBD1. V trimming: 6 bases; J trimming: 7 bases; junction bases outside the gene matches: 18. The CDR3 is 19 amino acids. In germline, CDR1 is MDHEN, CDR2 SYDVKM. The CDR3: CASSRPDRGIDRGNSPLHF. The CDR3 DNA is TGTGCCAGCAGCCGCCCGGACAGGGGGATCGACAGGGGCAATTCACCCCTCCACTTT.

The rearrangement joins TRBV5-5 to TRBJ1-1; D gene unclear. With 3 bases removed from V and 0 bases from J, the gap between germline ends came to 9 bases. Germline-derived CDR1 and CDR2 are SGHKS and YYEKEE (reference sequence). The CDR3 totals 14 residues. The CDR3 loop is CASSSQRMNTEAFF. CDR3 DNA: TGTGCCAGCAGCTCACAGCGGATGAACACTGAAGCTTTCTTT.

CDR3 sequence reads: CASSLSRGTYSPLHF. The CDR3 nucleotides are TGTGCCAGCAGTTTATCCAGGGGGACTTATTCACCCCTCCACTTT. This chain uses TRBV28 with TRBJ1-6, with 7 bases lining up with TRBD1. J lost 8 bases, V lost 1 base, and 5 bases had no gene match. CDR1 is MDHEN and CDR2 is SYDVKM in the germline V gene. The CDR3 runs to 15 residues.

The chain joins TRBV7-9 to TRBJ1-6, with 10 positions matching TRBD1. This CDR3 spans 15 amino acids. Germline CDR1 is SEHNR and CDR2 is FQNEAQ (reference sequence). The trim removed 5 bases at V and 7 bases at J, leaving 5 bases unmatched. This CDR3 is CASSGDRGQNSPLHF. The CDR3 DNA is TGTGCCAGCAGCGGAGACAGGGGGCAGAATTCACCCCTCCACTTT.

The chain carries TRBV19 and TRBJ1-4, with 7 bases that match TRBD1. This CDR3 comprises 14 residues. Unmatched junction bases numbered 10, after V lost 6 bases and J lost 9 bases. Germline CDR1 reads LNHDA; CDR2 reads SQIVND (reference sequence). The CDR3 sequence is CASRTTGYLQKLFF. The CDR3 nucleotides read TGTGCCAGTAGGACGACAGGGTATCTGCAAAAACTGTTTTTT.

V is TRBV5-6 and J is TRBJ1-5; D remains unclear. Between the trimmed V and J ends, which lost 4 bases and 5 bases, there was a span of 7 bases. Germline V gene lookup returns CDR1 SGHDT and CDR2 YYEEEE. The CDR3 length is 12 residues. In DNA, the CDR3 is TGTGCCAGCAGCCAAATAGATCAGCCCCAGCATTTT. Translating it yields CASSQIDQPQHF. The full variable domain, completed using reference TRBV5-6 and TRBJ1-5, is DAGVTQSPTHLIKTRGQQVTLRCSPKSGHDTVSWYQQALGQGPQFIFQYYEEEERQRGNFPDRFSGHQFPNYSSELNVNALLLGDSALYLCASSQIDQPQHFGDGTRLSIL.

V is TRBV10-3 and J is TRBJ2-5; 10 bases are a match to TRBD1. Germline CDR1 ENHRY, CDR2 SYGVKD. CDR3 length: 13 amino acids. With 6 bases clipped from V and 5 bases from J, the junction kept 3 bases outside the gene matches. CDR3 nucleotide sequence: TGTGCCATCAGGGGGACAGGGGAGGAGACCCAGTACTTC. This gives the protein CAIRGTGEETQYF.

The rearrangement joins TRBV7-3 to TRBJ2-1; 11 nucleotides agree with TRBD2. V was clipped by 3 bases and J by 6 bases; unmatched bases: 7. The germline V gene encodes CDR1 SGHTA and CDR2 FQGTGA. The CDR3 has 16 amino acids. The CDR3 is CASSLVLAGGSNEQFF. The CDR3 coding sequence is TGTGCCAGCAGCTTGGTGCTAGCGGGAGGCAGCAATGAGCAGTTCTTC. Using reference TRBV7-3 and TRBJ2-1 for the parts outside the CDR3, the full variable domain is GAGVSQTPSNKVTEKGKYVELRCDPISGHTALYWYRQSLGQGPEFLIYFQGTGAADDSGLPNDRFFAVRPEGSVSTLKIQRTERGDSAVYLCASSLVLAGGSNEQFFGPGTRLTVL.

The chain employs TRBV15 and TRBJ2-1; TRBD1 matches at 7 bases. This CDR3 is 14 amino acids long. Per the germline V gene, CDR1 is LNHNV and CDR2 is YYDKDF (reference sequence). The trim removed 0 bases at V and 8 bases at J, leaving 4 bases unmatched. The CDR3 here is CATSREKGADEQFF. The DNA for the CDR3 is TGTGCCACCAGCAGAGAAAAGGGGGCCGATGAGCAGTTCTTC.

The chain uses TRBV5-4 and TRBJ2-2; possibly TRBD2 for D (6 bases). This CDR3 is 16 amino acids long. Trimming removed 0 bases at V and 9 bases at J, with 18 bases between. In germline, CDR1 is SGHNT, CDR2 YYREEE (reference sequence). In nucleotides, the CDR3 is TGTGCCAGCAGCTTGGCCACAGAGGACGGGAGACGGGAGCTGTTTTTT. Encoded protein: CASSLATEDGRRELFF.

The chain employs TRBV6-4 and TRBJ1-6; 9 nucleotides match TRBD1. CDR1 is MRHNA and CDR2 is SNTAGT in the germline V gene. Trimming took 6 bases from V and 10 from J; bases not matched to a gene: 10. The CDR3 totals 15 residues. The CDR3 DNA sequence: TGTGCCAGCAGCCTTAGGGGACAGGGCCGCTCACCCCTCCACTTT. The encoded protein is CASSLRGQGRSPLHF.

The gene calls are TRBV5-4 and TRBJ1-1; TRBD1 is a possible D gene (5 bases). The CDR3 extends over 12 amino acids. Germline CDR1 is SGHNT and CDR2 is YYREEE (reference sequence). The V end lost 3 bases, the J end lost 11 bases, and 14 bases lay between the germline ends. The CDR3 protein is CASSSETGDAFF. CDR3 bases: TGTGCCAGCAGCTCCGAGACGGGGGATGCTTTCTTT.

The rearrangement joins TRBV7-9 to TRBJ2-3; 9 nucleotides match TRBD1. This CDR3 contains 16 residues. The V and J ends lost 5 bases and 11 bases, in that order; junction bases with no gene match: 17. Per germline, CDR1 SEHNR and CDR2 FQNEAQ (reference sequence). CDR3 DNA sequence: TGTGCCAGCAGCCCTTCACCCGACAGGGGGTCGGATGGGCAGTATTTT. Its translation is CASSPSPDRGSDGQYF.

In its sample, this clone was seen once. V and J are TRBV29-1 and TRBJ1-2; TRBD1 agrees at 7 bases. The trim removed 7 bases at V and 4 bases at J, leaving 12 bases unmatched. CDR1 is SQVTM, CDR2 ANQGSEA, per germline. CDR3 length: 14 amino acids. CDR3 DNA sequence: TGCAGCGAATACTATCGGGACAGTAGCTATGGCTACACCTTC. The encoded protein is CSEYYRDSSYGYTF.

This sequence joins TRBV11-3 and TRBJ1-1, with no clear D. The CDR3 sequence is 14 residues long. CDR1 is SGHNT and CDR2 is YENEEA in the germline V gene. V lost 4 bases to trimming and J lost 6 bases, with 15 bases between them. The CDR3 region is CASSSGAEGSEAFF. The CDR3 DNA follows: TGTGCCAGCAGCTCCGGAGCAGAAGGTTCTGAAGCTTTCTTT.

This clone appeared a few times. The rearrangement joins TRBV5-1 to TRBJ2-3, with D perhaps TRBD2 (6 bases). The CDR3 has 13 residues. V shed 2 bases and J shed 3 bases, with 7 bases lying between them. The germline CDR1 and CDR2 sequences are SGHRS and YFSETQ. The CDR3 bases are TGCGCCAGCAGCTTCGGGAGAACAGATACGCAGTATTTT. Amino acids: CASSFGRTDTQYF. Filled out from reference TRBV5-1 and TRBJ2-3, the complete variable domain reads KAGVTQTPRYLIKTRGQQVTLSCSPISGHRSVSWYQQTPGQGLQFLFEYFSETQRNKGNFPGRFSGRQFSNSRSEMNVSTLELGDSALYLCASSFGRTDTQYFGPGTRLTVL.

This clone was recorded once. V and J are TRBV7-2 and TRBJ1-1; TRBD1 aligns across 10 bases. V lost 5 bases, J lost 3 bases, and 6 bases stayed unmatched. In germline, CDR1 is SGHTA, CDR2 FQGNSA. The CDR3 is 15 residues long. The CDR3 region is CASSHLDRGDTEAFF. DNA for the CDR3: TGTGCCAGCAGCCACTTGGACAGGGGGGACACTGAAGCTTTCTTT.

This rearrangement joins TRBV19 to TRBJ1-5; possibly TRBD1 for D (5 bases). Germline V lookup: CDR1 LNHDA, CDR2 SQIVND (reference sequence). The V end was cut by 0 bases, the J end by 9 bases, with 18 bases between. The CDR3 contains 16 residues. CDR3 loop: CASSIDRPIGGRPQHF. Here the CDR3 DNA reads TGTGCCAGTAGTATAGATCGCCCCATCGGGGGTCGGCCCCAGCATTTT.

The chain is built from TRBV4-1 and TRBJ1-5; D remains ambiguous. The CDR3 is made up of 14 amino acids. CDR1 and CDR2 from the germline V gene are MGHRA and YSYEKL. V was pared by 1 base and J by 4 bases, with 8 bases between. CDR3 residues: CASSQARSNQPQHF. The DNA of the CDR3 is TGCGCCAGCAGCCAAGCTAGGAGTAATCAGCCCCAGCATTTT.

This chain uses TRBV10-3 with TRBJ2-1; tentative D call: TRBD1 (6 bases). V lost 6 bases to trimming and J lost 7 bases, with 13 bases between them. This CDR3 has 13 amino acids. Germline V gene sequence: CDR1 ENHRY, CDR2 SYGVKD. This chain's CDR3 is CAISPRQVNEQFF. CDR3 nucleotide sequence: TGTGCCATCAGCCCCCGACAGGTAAATGAGCAGTTCTTC.

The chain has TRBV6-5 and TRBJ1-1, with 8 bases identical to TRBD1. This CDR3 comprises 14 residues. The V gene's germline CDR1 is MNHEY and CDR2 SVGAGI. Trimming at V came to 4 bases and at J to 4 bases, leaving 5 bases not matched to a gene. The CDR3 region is CASSSGGRGTEAFF. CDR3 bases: TGTGCCAGCAGTTCAGGGGGCCGCGGCACTGAAGCTTTCTTT.

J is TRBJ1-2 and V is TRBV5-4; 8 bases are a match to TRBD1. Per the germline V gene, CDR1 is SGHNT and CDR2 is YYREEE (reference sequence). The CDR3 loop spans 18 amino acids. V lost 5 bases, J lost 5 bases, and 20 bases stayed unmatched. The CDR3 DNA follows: TGTGCCAGCAGACTCCGGGACAGGCGAACCCCCCCTAGGTATGGCTACACCTTC. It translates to CASRLRDRRTPPRYGYTF.

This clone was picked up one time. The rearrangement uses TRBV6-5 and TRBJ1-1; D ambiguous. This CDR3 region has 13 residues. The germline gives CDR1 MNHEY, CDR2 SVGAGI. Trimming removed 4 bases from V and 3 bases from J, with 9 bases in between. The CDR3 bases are TGTGCCAGCAGTTTTCAGGTTTACACTGAAGCTTTCTTT. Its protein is CASSFQVYTEAFF.